One and the same sample provided the 15 T cell receptor beta chains below, sequenced in a study of blood T cell repertoires in COVID-19. Only in-frame clones appear in the TCRdb table, and some are missing; sequencing was by immunoSEQ multiplex PCR. The sample comprises 210,000 or so clones, around 84% of which are singletons, and 15% to 20% rests with the top ten. The source material was peripheral blood. The origin of the receptors is a woman older than 75 with active or convalescent COVID-19.

This sequence joins TRBV7-6 and TRBJ2-1; possible D gene TRBD2, 5 bases. The germline V gene has CDR1 SGHVS and CDR2 FNYEAQ. CDR3 size: 16 residues. Trimming removed 0 bases at V and 8 bases at J, with 17 bases between. The CDR3 region has the DNA TGTGCCAGCAGCTTAGCGCAGAGCGGATTAAGGGATGAGCAGTTCTTC. Amino acids: CASSLAQSGLRDEQFF. Complete variable domain (other parts from reference TRBV7-6 and TRBJ2-1): GAGVSQSPRYKVTKRGQDVALRCDPISGHVSLYWYRQALGQGPEFLTYFNYEAQQDKSGLPNDRFSAERPEGSISTLTIQRTEQRDSAMYRCASSLAQSGLRDEQFFGPGTRLTVL.

The chain recombines TRBV6-2 or TRBV6-3 with TRBJ2-4, with a possible D match to TRBD2 (5 bases). Germline V gene lookup returns CDR1 MNHEY and CDR2 SVGEGT. CDR3 length: 12 residues. The V gene lost 2 bases and the J gene lost 6 bases, with 5 bases spanning the gap. The CDR3 DNA reads as TGTGCCAGCAGTTACGAGGGAAACATTCAGTACTTC. This sequence encodes CASSYEGNIQYF.

CDR3 DNA: TGTGCCAGCAGTCCTACAGGGGGGAGCTACAATGAGCAGTTCTTC. Residues: CASSPTGGSYNEQFF. J is TRBJ2-1 and V is TRBV27; 8 bases align to TRBD1. Germline CDR1 MNHEY, CDR2 SMNVEV (reference sequence). The ends lost 5 bases at V and 3 bases at J; junction bases unmatched: 6. The CDR3 has 15 amino acids.

This chain connects TRBV27 to TRBJ1-5, with 8 bases aligning to TRBD1. J was trimmed by 9 bases and V by 7 bases; bases with no gene match: 11. Germline assignment: CDR1 MNHEY and CDR2 SMNVEV (reference sequence). This CDR3 has 14 amino acids. CDR3 amino acids: CASIRTGGSGPQHF. The CDR3 DNA is TGTGCCAGCATTCGAACAGGGGGGAGTGGGCCCCAGCATTTT.

This clone appeared a few times. The J gene is TRBJ1-1, the V gene TRBV30, with 7 bases that match TRBD1. This CDR3 comprises 12 residues. J lost 11 bases, V lost 3 bases, and 9 bases had no gene match. Germline CDR1 reads GTSNPN; CDR2 reads SVGIG (reference sequence). The CDR3, as DNA: TGTGCCTGGAGCCGACAGGGTTGGGATGCTTTCTTT. It specifies CAWSRQGWDAFF.

The chain recombines TRBV29-1 with TRBJ1-3; D is unresolved. The CDR3 loop spans 11 amino acids. Trimming took 3 bases from V and 4 from J, leaving 4 bases between them. Per the germline V gene, CDR1 is SQVTM and CDR2 is ANQGSEA. The CDR3 here is CSVELGNTIYF. In DNA form, the CDR3 reads TGCAGCGTTGAGTTAGGAAACACCATATATTTT.

V is TRBV3-1 (or the pseudogene TRBV3-2) and J is TRBJ2-7; 14 bases line up with TRBD2. This CDR3 is 16 amino acids long. The V segment lost 1 base and the J segment 3 bases; nucleotides outside the gene matches: 2. Germline V gives CDR1 LGHDT, CDR2 YNNKEL (reference sequence). The DNA for the CDR3 is TGTGCCAGCAGCCAAGGACTAGCGGGAGGGTACTACGAGCAGTACTTC. Residues: CASSQGLAGGYYEQYF.

This sequence joins TRBV6-5 and TRBJ2-1; the match to TRBD2 covers 11 bases. Germline V gene sequence: CDR1 MNHEY, CDR2 SVGAGI. J gave up 9 bases and V 7 bases, and 11 bases lay outside the gene matches. This CDR3 spans 15 amino acids. Here the CDR3 DNA reads TGTGCCAGCACCCGAATCTCACTAGCGGGGGTTGAGCAGTTCTTC. This gives the protein CASTRISLAGVEQFF.

The V and J genes are TRBV27 and TRBJ2-1; D is unresolved. The CDR3 extends over 14 amino acids. In germline, CDR1 is MNHEY, CDR2 SMNVEV (reference sequence). V dropped 6 bases and J dropped 11 bases, with 20 bases sitting between them. The CDR3 DNA sequence: TGTGCCAGCAGCCTTTGGGCAGCCGGCCACCAGCAGTTCTTC. Protein sequence: CASSLWAAGHQQFF.

The rearrangement uses TRBV4-1 and TRBJ2-3; 7 bases agree with TRBD2. The CDR3 runs 14 residues. The junction had 1 base not matched to a gene; V was cut back by 2 bases and J by 2 bases. Germline V lookup: CDR1 MGHRA, CDR2 YSYEKL. The CDR3 coding sequence is TGCGCCAGCAGCCAAAGCGGGAACACAGATACGCAGTATTTT. Amino acids: CASSQSGNTDTQYF.

The chain recombines TRBV5-5 with TRBJ2-6, with D maybe TRBD1 (5 bases). The CDR3 consists of 19 residues. The V end lost 0 bases, the J end lost 3 bases, and 19 bases lay between the germline ends. Germline V gene lookup returns CDR1 SGHKS and CDR2 YYEKEE (reference sequence). Here the CDR3 reads CASSLVGQGAGSGANVLTF. For the CDR3, the DNA is TGTGCCAGCAGCTTGGTGGGCCAGGGCGCAGGTAGTGGGGCCAACGTCCTGACTTTC.

The table lists this clone with a few counts. This sample also contains other DNA sequences that code for the same CDR3. The chain is built from TRBV5-1 and TRBJ1-3; D remains unclear. The length of the CDR3 is 14 residues. The ends were cut back, 0 bases at V and 4 bases at J, with 8 bases in the middle. Looked up from germline, CDR1 is SGHRS and CDR2 is YFSETQ. The CDR3 region is CASSLAGYGNTIYF. CDR3 sequence (DNA): TGCGCCAGCAGCTTGGCCGGGTACGGAAACACCATATATTTT.

The chain is built from TRBV7-3 and TRBJ2-1; a possible D gene is TRBD1 (8 bases). Germline lookup yields CDR1 SGHTA and CDR2 FQGTGA. The CDR3 sequence is 14 residues long. The V end lost 4 bases, the J end lost 8 bases, and 15 bases lay between the germline ends. The CDR3 spells CASSSQGGWYEQFF. CDR3 nucleotides: TGTGCCAGCAGCTCACAGGGGGGGTGGTATGAGCAGTTCTTC.

This clone occurred many times. The J gene is TRBJ2-7, the V gene TRBV29-1; possible D gene TRBD1, 6 bases. Germline V gene sequence: CDR1 SQVTM, CDR2 ANQGSEA. CDR3 length: 16 amino acids. V lost 2 bases and J lost 3, with 20 bases in between. Written as DNA, the CDR3 is TGCAGCGTTGAATGGTTAGGTCAGGGGAGTGACTACGAGCAGTACTTC. Protein: CSVEWLGQGSDYEQYF.

The chain combines TRBV11-2 with TRBJ2-3; 9 nucleotides agree with TRBD2. Germline values: CDR1 SGHAT, CDR2 FQNNGV. This CDR3 has 17 amino acids. With 1 base clipped from V and 6 bases from J, the junction kept 11 bases outside the gene matches. In DNA, the CDR3 is TGTGCCAGCAGCTTAGTTCTAGCGGGGACCCCACCGGATACGCAGTATTTT. Residues: CASSLVLAGTPPDTQYF.